This entry lists 5 T cell receptor beta chains sequenced from one sample in a study of T cell repertoires in cytomegalovirus infection. One entry per CDR3 protein, called by TCRdb with MiXCR from the reads. Here the sample spans about 240,000 distinct CDR3 sequences, approximately 13% being singletons. Sequencing was done on a sample of PBMCs. The receptors shown here come from a human donor in good health (CMV status not recorded). Some clones in this sample may be carry-over from other donors' samples.

Points on this clonotype: An end of the junction differs from the germline gene, which may be a read error. The V and J genes are TRBV29-1 and TRBJ2-5; D might be TRBD1 (6 bases). The V gene's germline CDR1 is SQVTM and CDR2 ANQGSEA. The CDR3 spans 13 residues. The DNA of the CDR3 is TGCAGCGTTTACGACAGGATACAAGAGATCCAGTACTTC. It is translated as CSVYDRIQEIQYF. Supplemented by reference TRBV29-1 and TRBJ2-5, the full variable domain reads SAVISQKPSRDICQRGTSLTIQCQVDSQVTMMFWYRQQPGQSLTLIATANQGSEATYESGFVIDKFPISRPNLTFSTLTVSNMSPEDSSIYLCSVYDRIQEIQYFGPGTRLLVL.

This chain joins TRBV5-1 and TRBJ1-1; the D gene is possibly TRBD1 (5 bases). CDR1 and CDR2 (germline): SGHRS, YFSETQ. CDR3 size: 14 residues. V shed 4 bases and J shed 4 bases, with 14 bases lying between them. Here the CDR3 DNA reads TGCGCCAGCAGCATAGCTACCGGGGGCACTGAAGCTTTCTTT. This translates into CASSIATGGTEAFF.

This clonotype has ten or more counts. The CDR3 DNA reads TGTGCCAGCAGCGGACGGTCTGCGGGAACATACGAGCAGTACTTC. Translation gives CASSGRSAGTYEQYF. V usage is TRBV7-2 and J usage is TRBJ2-7; TRBD2 might be the D (6 bases). Per germline, CDR1 SGHTA and CDR2 FQGNSA. The CDR3 spans 15 residues. The V end was cut by 5 bases, the J end by 4 bases, with 18 bases between. The variable domain in full, completed from reference TRBV7-2 and TRBJ2-7, reads GAGVSQSPSNKVTEKGKDVELRCDPISGHTALYWYRQSLGQGLEFLIYFQGNSAPDKSGLPSDRFSAERTGGSVSTLTIQRTQQEDSAVYLCASSGRSAGTYEQYFGPGTRLTVT.

The chain has TRBV7-9 and TRBJ2-1; no firm D call. In germline, CDR1 is SEHNR, CDR2 FQNEAQ (reference sequence). The CDR3 covers 14 residues. V dropped 1 base and J dropped 8 bases, with 12 bases sitting between them. Here the CDR3 reads CASSLGAAEDEQFF. In DNA form, the CDR3 reads TGTGCCAGCAGCTTAGGGGCCGCTGAGGATGAGCAGTTCTTC.

In this sample, this clonotype turned up a few times. The chain couples TRBV5-6 to TRBJ2-5, with 10 positions matching TRBD1. CDR3 length equals 19 residues. V was clipped by 4 bases and J by 2 bases; unmatched bases: 17. Germline V gene sequence: CDR1 SGHDT, CDR2 YYEEEE. Written as DNA, the CDR3 is TGTGCCAGCAGCACTGCGCCCGGGACAGGGGCCCCGTGGCAAGAGACCCAGTACTTC. Its translation is CASSTAPGTGAPWQETQYF.